Listed below are T cell receptor beta chains from one sample, sequenced in a study of blood T cell repertoires in COVID-19. Clones were read by immunoSEQ multiplex PCR, and TCRdb kept only the in-frame ones, dropping some. In the table there are some 50,000 clones, about 88% of which are singletons. The sample comprised PBMCs or T cells enriched from blood (not recorded which). The receptor source for this set is a woman between 45 and 60 years old who had recovered from COVID-19. CDR3s include the opening cysteine and the closing phenylalanine or tryptophan. D genes are given only for firm matches. Clone size is shown for a subset of rows, as once, few, many or a class of expanded clone.

-,14,-,TRBJ2-5,TRBV19,CASSIDHGRETQYF,TGTGCCAGTAGTATAGATCATGGCAGAGAGACCCAGTACTTC
TRBD2,16,once,TRBJ2-2,TRBV5-1,CASSLGTSGHTGELFF,TGCGCCAGCAGCCTCGGGACTAGCGGTCACACCGGGGAGCTGTTTTTT
TRBD2,18,once,TRBJ2-5,TRBV3-1/TRBV3-2,CASSQDTGLAGPTETQYF,TGTGCCAGCAGCCAAGATACCGGGCTAGCGGGCCCCACCGAGACCCAGTACTTC
TRBD1,15,few,TRBJ1-5,TRBV19,CASSFLGQDGQPQHF,TGTGCCAGTAGTTTCCTGGGACAGGATGGCCAGCCCCAGCATTTT
-,13,-,TRBJ2-1,TRBV19,CASSIGTFNEQFF,TGTGCCAGTAGTATCGGTACGTTCAATGAGCAGTTCTTC
-,16,-,TRBJ1-2,TRBV27,CASSSNSGVGGYGYTF,TGTGCCAGCAGTTCGAATTCAGGGGTCGGCGGCTATGGCTACACCTTC
-,19,-,TRBJ1-1,TRBV18,CASSPGSPTVNNLNTEAFF,TGTGCCAGCTCACCAGGTTCGCCTACAGTCAATAATTTGAACACTGAAGCTTTCTTT
-,16,-,TRBJ2-1,TRBV27,CASRPTGLDLNNEQFF,TGTGCCAGCAGGCCCACGGGACTTGACCTTAACAATGAGCAGTTCTTC
TRBD1,18,-,TRBJ2-1,TRBV5-1,CASSLGQGAPGGYDEQFF,TGCGCCAGCAGCTTGGGACAGGGGGCGCCGGGCGGATACGATGAGCAGTTCTTC
TRBD1,18,-,TRBJ1-6,TRBV28,CASSLWGGARGVNSPLHF,TGTGCCAGCAGTTTATGGGGCGGCGCCAGGGGGGTCAATTCACCCCTCCACTTT
TRBD2,16,-,TRBJ2-1,TRBV6-2/TRBV6-3,CASSSPGLARDNEQFF,TGTGCCAGCAGTTCACCGGGACTAGCGAGGGACAATGAGCAGTTCTTC
-,12,-,TRBJ2-7,TRBV6-1,CASSEETDREYF,TGTGCCAGCAGTGAAGAGACAGACCGTGAGTACTTC
TRBD2,15,few,TRBJ2-7,TRBV28,CASRPVLAGRYEQYF,TGTGCCAGCAGACCGGTACTAGCGGGGCGTTACGAGCAGTACTTC
TRBD2,14,-,TRBJ2-1,TRBV28,CASNSAGPYNEQFF,TGTGCCAGCAATTCAGCGGGGCCCTACAATGAGCAGTTCTTC
-,17,-,TRBJ2-1,TRBV30,CAGGAGLSLGSYNEQFF,TGTGCCGGAGGGGCAGGCCTAAGCCTGGGGTCCTACAATGAGCAGTTCTTC
TRBD1,14,-,TRBJ1-1,TRBV5-1,CASSWTGGATEAFF,TGCGCCAGCAGCTGGACAGGGGGAGCCACTGAAGCTTTCTTT
TRBD1,18,-,TRBJ2-6,TRBV4-1,CASSQGQGPLSGANVLTF,TGCGCCAGCAGCCAAGGACAGGGACCCCTCTCTGGGGCCAACGTCCTGACTTTC
TRBD1,14,-,TRBJ1-3,TRBV5-4,CAGATDRVENTIYF,TGTGCCGGGGCCACGGACAGGGTTGAAAACACCATATATTTT
TRBD1,13,-,TRBJ1-5,TRBV6-7,CASNDRGNQPQHF,TGTGCCAGCAACGACAGGGGCAATCAGCCCCAGCATTTT
-,15,-,TRBJ1-1,TRBV7-2,CASSFQSGTNTEAFF,TGTGCCAGCAGCTTCCAGTCAGGTACTAACACTGAAGCTTTCTTT
-,17,few,TRBJ1-5,TRBV4-1,CASSQGPRQDSNQPQHF,TGCGCCAGCAGCCAAGGACCGAGACAGGATAGCAATCAGCCCCAGCATTTT
TRBD1,14,-,TRBJ1-4,TRBV5-1,CASSQQGRNEKLFF,TGCGCCAGCAGCCAACAGGGGCGGAATGAAAAACTGTTTTTT
TRBD1,13,-,TRBJ1-1,TRBV29-1,CSVAGQGDTEAFF,TGCAGCGTTGCGGGGCAGGGGGACACTGAAGCTTTCTTT
TRBD2,14,-,TRBJ2-5,TRBV30,CAWSPRGEGETQYF,TGTGCCTGGAGCCCCCGCGGGGAGGGAGAGACCCAGTACTTC
TRBD1,15,few,TRBJ2-7,TRBV4-2,CASSQAKGAAYEQYF,TGTGCCAGCAGCCAGGCGAAGGGGGCGGCCTACGAGCAGTACTTC
-,11,-,TRBJ1-2,TRBV20-1,CSARGGGGYTF,TGCAGTGCAAGGGGGGGAGGAGGCTACACCTTC
TRBD1,14,-,TRBJ1-1,TRBV11-2,CASSPGTANTEAFF,TGTGCCAGCAGCCCCGGGACAGCGAACACTGAAGCTTTCTTT
-,12,-,TRBJ2-2,TRBV6-4,CASSGVTGELFF,TGTGCCAGCAGCGGGGTCACCGGGGAGCTGTTTTTT
TRBD1,13,-,TRBJ2-1,TRBV18,CASSRDRGNEQFF,TGTGCCAGCTCCCGGGACAGGGGCAATGAGCAGTTCTTC
-,13,-,TRBJ2-7,TRBV12-3/TRBV12-4,CASSRQGLDEQYF,TGTGCCAGCAGTAGACAGGGACTCGACGAGCAGTACTTC
TRBD1,15,-,TRBJ2-7,TRBV11-2,CASSAGTGRTYEQYF,TGTGCCAGCAGCGCTGGGACAGGGCGAACCTACGAGCAGTACTTC
-,15,-,TRBJ1-1,TRBV28,CASSFWGGENTEAFF,TGTGCCAGCAGTTTCTGGGGGGGAGAGAACACTGAAGCTTTCTTT
-,15,-,TRBJ2-7,TRBV2,CASSEAPGPIDEQYF,TGTGCCAGCAGTGAAGCCCCAGGGCCCATCGACGAGCAGTACTTC
TRBD1,17,-,TRBJ2-2,TRBV9,CASSARTPGQGAGELFF,TGTGCCAGCAGCGCCCGGACACCGGGACAGGGGGCTGGGGAGCTGTTTTTT
-,14,few,TRBJ2-2,TRBV27,CASSSRGITGELFF,TGTGCCAGCAGTTCCCGGGGTATCACCGGGGAGCTGTTTTTT
-,15,-,TRBJ1-6,TRBV5-6,CASSARTVYNSPLHF,TGTGCCAGCAGCGCTCGGACAGTCTATAATTCACCCCTCCACTTT
TRBD1,13,-,TRBJ1-2,TRBV6-2/TRBV6-3,CASSDGTVYGYTF,TGTGCCAGCAGTGATGGGACAGTCTATGGCTACACCTTC
TRBD2,20,-,TRBJ2-2,TRBV4-1,CASSQRGLAGGPRDTGELFF,TGCGCCAGCAGCCAAAGGGGACTAGCGGGAGGGCCCAGGGACACCGGGGAGCTGTTTTTT
-,14,-,TRBJ2-1,TRBV7-2,CASSLRLSYNEQFF,TGTGCCAGCAGCTTGCGGTTGTCCTACAATGAGCAGTTCTTC
-,18,once,TRBJ1-6,TRBV3-1/TRBV3-2,CASSGRVPIIHHNSPLHF,TGTGCCAGCAGCGGTCGGGTTCCCATCATACATCATAATTCACCCCTCCACTTT